The TCR beta chain described here comes from a study of T cell repertoires in cytomegalovirus infection. Study context: Public TCR beta signatures marked donors with CMV infection and the matching HLA.

TCRdb itself ran the reads through MiXCR, one entry per CDR3 protein. The sample gives 45,000 to 50,000 distinct CDR3 sequences, around 21% of which show up once; about 48% is in the top ten. Study-wide results and limits: Identification of carriers of CMV plus the relevant HLA was performed using cumulative public TCR beta family frequency. The response measured ex vivo was dominated by TCR beta clonotypes (HLA-C-restricted and CMV-specific).

A word on this clonotype: Its antigen is not identified.

The CDR3 has 13 amino acids. Between the trimmed V and J ends, which lost 0 bases and 1 base, there was a span of 6 bases. The V gene's germline CDR1 is DFQATT and CDR2 SNEGSKA (reference sequence). The clonotype originates from a human donor in good health (CMV status not recorded). Some clones in this sample may be carry-over from other donors' samples. The chain joins TRBV20-1 to TRBJ1-2; D gene unclear. Sequenced here: CD8+ T cells from cultured PBMCs, sampled from culture after CMV antigen stimulation. The CDR3 DNA sequence: TGCAGTGCTAGAGATCTGATTAACTATGGCTACACCTTC. Translated, it gives CSARDLINYGYTF.